This T cell receptor beta chain appears in the sequencing data of a study of CD8+ T cells in alopecia areata. Study overall: Scoring of treated patients' severity used the percentage of affected scalp area.

This clone has at least ten counts. Its antigen is unknown. General study findings and limits: Expanded CD8+ clones among the top 100, and scalp clonality, were significantly decreased by tofacitinib. Sharing of TCRs across patients appeared less clear than in mice, possibly for HLA-related reasons.

cDNA reverse transcribed from extracted RNA served as the sequencing template. Assay used: immunoSEQ multiplex PCR; TCRdb lists only in-frame clones, some missing. This table has about 200,000 clones, 55% to 70% appearing once. Treatment meaning: oral pan-JAK inhibitor, 5-10 mg twice daily. Sorting of PBMCs yielded the CD4+ and CD8+ T cells. The receptor comes from a human donor with alopecia areata. Sequencing used CD4+ T cells sorted from blood, obtained at week 24, from a patient treated with tofacitinib.

CDR3: CASSTISNTEAFF. CDR3 nucleotide sequence: TGTGCCAGCTCAACCATTTCGAACACTGAAGCTTTCTTT. The chain couples TRBV18 to TRBJ1-1; no reliable D call. Germline V gives CDR1 KGHSH, CDR2 LQKENI. CDR3 size: 13 residues. V dropped 5 bases and J dropped 1 base, with 8 bases sitting between them.